This T cell receptor (beta chain) is drawn from a study of cytomegalovirus exposure and HLA in healthy donors. Study background: Out of 398 genotyped donors, roughly 83% belonged to the Caucasian-associated ancestry cluster.

The V end lost 6 bases, the J end lost 6 bases, and 15 bases lay between the germline ends. The germline CDR1 and CDR2 sequences are MNHEY and SMNVEV (reference sequence). CDR3 size: 14 residues. The PCR contained 60 Vbeta and 13 Jbeta primers. Assay used: immunoSEQ multiplex PCR; TCRdb lists only in-frame clones, some missing. The sample carries roughly 190,000 clones, roughly 77% recorded once. This clonotype originated in a man younger than 40 in good health and CMV-seropositive. The chain has TRBV27 and TRBJ1-5; possibly TRBD1 for D (6 bases). The sequencing sample was made of PBMCs. CDR3 coding DNA: TGTGCCAGCAGCTACACAGGGTTAGGTCAGCCCCAGCATTTT. Translating it yields CASSYTGLGQPQHF.